Sequencing of this T cell receptor (beta chain) was carried out in a study of blood T cell repertoires in COVID-19. The wider study: Samples came from the United States, Italy and Spain, spanning acute and convalescent COVID-19.

In the original analysis: Nucleated cell number was recorded as an estimate derived from reference gene primer amplification. The repertoire was sequenced with immunoSEQ multiplex PCR; TCRdb's copy has only in-frame clones and lacks some. D and trimming were read from the DNA, whereas the V and J calls and clone size are those reported in that table. The sample carries some 94,000 clones, around 84% recorded once. V lost 6 bases and J lost 7, with 13 bases in between. CDR1 is MNHEY and CDR2 is SVGAGI in the germline V gene. The CDR3 has 14 amino acids. This chain links TRBV6-5 with TRBJ1-6, with D perhaps TRBD1 (5 bases). This TCR was recovered from a man between 65 and 85 years old with active or convalescent COVID-19. The sequenced sample consisted of peripheral blood. The CDR3 DNA sequence: TGTGCCAGCAGCCTCCGGGACTCGAATTCACCCCTCCACTTT. Translation: CASSLRDSNSPLHF.